This section outlines one T cell receptor beta chain sequence together with its context. Its antigen is unknown. The source of the sample is a study of Ad26.COV2.S vaccination and SARS-CoV-2 variants. In the study overall: Enrolled in COV1001, the donor was in the Ad26.COV2.S trial arm, which received the vaccine.

General study results and limits: Placebo recipients had lower spike-specific TCR breadth than vaccine recipients. A substantial breadth of spike-specific CD8+ and CD4+ T cell responses after vaccination has been reported.

The V end was cut by 0 bases, the J end by 1 base, with 16 bases between. This CDR3 region has 17 residues. The germline V gene encodes CDR1 SNHLY and CDR2 FYNNEI. Produced via immunoSEQ multiplex PCR; TCRdb's table is partial and in-frame only. The sample consists of around 450,000 clones, 90% of them appearing once. Treatment of the sample: approximately 18 received Ad26.COV2.S at low or high dose, single or two shots; roughly five received placebo; per-sample allocation not given. Day 63 after the first vaccine or placebo injection was the time point for sampling. The sequence derives from a person aged 18-60 years who received the Ad26.COV2.S COVID-19 vaccine or a placebo. This sample comprised peripheral blood, obtained in a trial of Ad26.COV2.S vaccine versus placebo. This chain uses TRBV2 with TRBJ2-7; no firm D call. Here the CDR3 DNA reads TGTGCCAGCAGTGAAGCGCTTCCTGGAGCCACATCCTACGAGCAGTACTTC. It translates to CASSEALPGATSYEQYF.